The rows below give T cell receptor beta chains drawn from one sample of a study of early T cells in non-severe SARS-CoV-2 infection. Each CDR3 protein is one row after TCRdb ran MiXCR on the 5' RACE reads. The table has 64,000 or so distinct CDR3 sequences, roughly 12% seen once; the top ten hold roughly 1.4%. Sequencing used whole blood, obtained at baseline. These receptor sequences come from an adult who was a healthcare worker with PCR-confirmed SARS-CoV-2 infection or an uninfected control (not recorded which). Both conserved end residues are part of each CDR3. The D gene is left open where the match is weak. Clone size appears in some rows only: once, few, many, or a class for an expanded clone.

D gene,J gene,clone size,V gene,CDR3 protein,CDR3 DNA
TRBD2,TRBJ2-3,-,TRBV19,CASSASPPGGSTDTQYF,TGTGCCAGTAGTGCCTCCCCACCGGGGGGAAGCACAGATACGCAGTATTTT
-,TRBJ2-4,many,TRBV4-3,CASSHNLLAKNIQYF,TGCGCCAGCAGCCATAACCTATTGGCCAAAAACATTCAGTACTTC
-,TRBJ2-7,few,TRBV6-6,CASSYGTSGSSSYEQYF,TGTGCCAGCAGTTACGGCACCAGCGGGTCCAGCTCCTACGAGCAGTACTTC
-,TRBJ2-1,-,TRBV7-9,CASSFPHEQFF,TGTGCCAGCAGCTTTCCTCATGAGCAGTTCTTC
-,TRBJ1-2,many,TRBV20-1,CSATQDSRGYTF,TGCAGTGCTACTCAGGACAGCCGGGGCTACACCTTC
-,TRBJ2-1,many,TRBV10-3,CAISEWSASYNEQFF,TGTGCCATCAGTGAGTGGAGCGCCTCCTACAATGAGCAGTTCTTC
-,TRBJ1-1,many,TRBV18,CASSPIMGNTEAFF,TGTGCCAGCTCACCAATCATGGGGAACACTGAAGCTTTCTTT
TRBD2,TRBJ2-1,few,TRBV12-3/TRBV12-4,CASRPSGAGEQFF,TGTGCCAGCCGTCCTAGCGGGGCTGGTGAGCAGTTCTTC
-,TRBJ2-6,-,TRBV3-1,CASSQSGAGANVLTF,TGTGCCAGCAGCCAATCGGGGGCTGGGGCCAACGTCCTGACTTTC
-,TRBJ1-1,many,TRBV5-1,CASREESNTEAFF,TGCGCCAGCAGAGAGGAGTCGAACACTGAAGCTTTCTTT
-,TRBJ2-1,few,TRBV9,CASSVAGNNEQFF,TGTGCCAGCAGCGTAGCCGGGAACAATGAGCAGTTCTTC
-,TRBJ2-2,many,TRBV7-2,CASSLESGRELFF,TGTGCCAGCAGCTTAGAATCGGGAAGGGAGCTGTTTTTT
TRBD1,TRBJ2-2,-,TRBV5-4,CASSLAWTGTTGELFF,TGTGCCAGCAGCTTGGCATGGACAGGCACCACCGGGGAGCTGTTTTTT
-,TRBJ2-4,few,TRBV5-6,CASTYTGQAKNIQYF,TGTGCCAGCACATATACGGGCCAAGCCAAAAACATTCAGTACTTC
TRBD2,TRBJ2-5,-,TRBV11-2,CASSLGLAGAAAGETQYF,TGTGCCAGCAGCTTAGGACTAGCGGGAGCTGCCGCTGGAGAGACCCAGTACTTC
-,TRBJ2-5,few,TRBV28,CASSLSGSESTETQYF,TGTGCCAGCAGTTTGTCGGGTAGTGAGAGTACGGAGACCCAGTACTTC
TRBD2,TRBJ2-7,few,TRBV7-2,CASSPRPSGSYEQYF,TGTGCCAGCAGCCCCCGGCCTAGCGGCTCCTACGAGCAGTACTTC
-,TRBJ1-2,-,TRBV5-5,CASSSLRQSGIYGYTF,TGTGCCAGCAGCTCCCTCAGACAGTCGGGTATCTATGGCTACACCTTC
TRBD2,TRBJ2-7,-,TRBV10-1,CATDRLAGEGEQYF,TGCGCCACCGATAGACTAGCGGGAGAAGGCGAGCAGTACTTC
-,TRBJ1-3,few,TRBV7-9,CASSLERGDSGNTIYF,TGTGCCAGCAGCTTAGAGCGGGGCGACTCTGGAAACACCATATATTTT
-,TRBJ1-2,-,TRBV2,CASRQSPDNYGYTF,TGTGCCAGCAGGCAAAGTCCGGATAACTATGGCTACACCTTC
-,TRBJ2-1,few,TRBV6-6,CATLPDKNEQFF,TGTGCCACGCTTCCGGACAAGAATGAGCAGTTCTTC
-,TRBJ1-2,many,TRBV20-1,CSARPPWQGRGYTF,TGCAGTGCTAGACCCCCGTGGCAGGGGAGAGGCTACACCTTC
-,TRBJ1-1,-,TRBV7-9,CASSLASTEAFF,TGTGCCAGCAGCTTAGCCTCCACGGAAGCTTTCTTT
-,TRBJ1-1,-,TRBV10-3,CAISRGTNSEAFF,TGTGCCATCAGCCGCGGGACAAACTCTGAAGCTTTCTTT
TRBD1,TRBJ1-5,many,TRBV2,CASWTGSNQPQHF,TGTGCCAGCTGGACAGGTAGCAATCAGCCCCAGCATTTT
-,TRBJ1-4,-,TRBV4-3,CASSQDSPPGAWEKLFF,TGCGCCAGCAGCCAAGATTCCCCCCCGGGGGCATGGGAAAAACTGTTTTTT
TRBD1,TRBJ2-5,few,TRBV28,CASRDRDRGVPETQYF,TGTGCCAGCCGGGATCGGGACAGGGGTGTCCCAGAGACCCAGTACTTC
-,TRBJ1-6,-,TRBV6-5,CASSYDRASPLHF,TGTGCCAGCAGTTACGATCGAGCTTCACCCCTCCACTTT
-,TRBJ1-4,many,TRBV4-3,CASSQIFGTGNEKLFF,TGCGCCAGCAGCCAAATATTCGGGACGGGTAATGAAAAACTGTTTTTT
TRBD1,TRBJ1-5,-,TRBV5-1,CASSTGTGIHQPQHF,TGCGCCAGCAGCACCGGGACAGGGATCCATCAGCCCCAGCATTTT
-,TRBJ2-1,many,TRBV30,CAWSVQGGQFF,TGTGCCTGGAGTGTACAGGGAGGGCAGTTCTTC
TRBD1,TRBJ2-1,many,TRBV6-4,CASSPTGTDYNEQFF,TGTGCCAGCAGCCCTACCGGGACAGACTACAATGAGCAGTTCTTC
-,TRBJ2-6,many,TRBV29-1,CSVYQGSGANVLTF,TGCAGCGTTTACCAAGGTTCTGGGGCCAACGTCCTGACTTTC
TRBD2,TRBJ2-3,few,TRBV11-2,CASSTAIGGSVADTQYF,TGTGCCAGCAGCACAGCGATCGGGGGGTCTGTAGCAGATACGCAGTATTTT
-,TRBJ1-3,-,TRBV11-2,CASTRPGGASSGNTIYF,TGTGCCAGCACTAGGCCGGGCGGTGCCAGCTCTGGAAACACCATATATTTT
TRBD1,TRBJ2-4,-,TRBV29-1,CSALDRSKNIQYF,TGCAGCGCCCTGGACAGGAGCAAAAACATTCAGTACTTC
-,TRBJ2-1,-,TRBV11-2,CASSFKQSLTYNEQFF,TGTGCCAGCAGCTTCAAACAATCACTCACCTACAATGAGCAGTTCTTC
-,TRBJ2-3,-,TRBV28,CASSQEGRDITDTQYF,TGTGCCAGCAGCCAAGAGGGGCGGGATATTACAGATACGCAGTATTTT
-,TRBJ2-1,-,TRBV7-6,CASSSRTAEYNEQFF,TGTGCCAGCAGCTCTCGGACGGCGGAGTACAATGAGCAGTTCTTC
-,TRBJ1-1,few,TRBV2,CASSLAGRNTEAFF,TGTGCCAGCAGTCTGGCAGGGCGGAACACTGAAGCTTTCTTT
TRBD2,TRBJ2-1,-,TRBV11-2,CASSSQREWTEQFF,TGTGCCAGCAGCTCCCAGCGGGAGTGGACTGAGCAGTTCTTC
-,TRBJ1-5,-,TRBV5-5,CASSSGPASNQPQHF,TGTGCCAGCAGCTCGGGACCGGCGAGCAATCAGCCCCAGCATTTT
-,TRBJ1-2,-,TRBV11-2,CASSLSMQRANYGYTF,TGTGCCAGCAGCTTAAGTATGCAGAGAGCTAACTATGGCTACACCTTC
TRBD2,TRBJ2-1,-,TRBV19,CASSYPGLVAMGNNEQFF,TGTGCCAGTAGTTACCCGGGACTAGTTGCGATGGGGAACAATGAGCAGTTCTTC
-,TRBJ2-1,-,TRBV20-1,CSARGAARIGEQFF,TGCAGTGCTCGGGGGGCAGCCAGGATCGGGGAGCAGTTCTTC
TRBD1,TRBJ1-2,few,TRBV7-2,CASSTTGYGYTF,TGTGCCAGCAGCACGACAGGGTATGGCTACACCTTC
TRBD1,TRBJ2-7,-,TRBV7-9,CASGQGARVYEQYF,TGTGCCAGCGGACAGGGGGCTAGAGTATACGAGCAGTACTTC
TRBD1,TRBJ1-1,-,TRBV4-3,CASSRTGGTEAFF,TGCGCCAGCAGCCGGACAGGGGGCACTGAAGCTTTCTTT
-,TRBJ1-1,many,TRBV7-6,CASSPIIGGLSAEAFF,TGTGCCAGCAGCCCCATCATCGGAGGGTTGAGCGCTGAAGCTTTCTTT
-,TRBJ2-3,-,TRBV2,CASSYRDGGTDTQYF,TGTGCCAGCAGTTACAGGGACGGGGGAACAGATACGCAGTATTTT
-,TRBJ1-2,many,TRBV20-1,CSARDLGRSYGYTF,TGCAGTGCTAGAGATCTAGGACGCAGCTATGGCTACACCTTC
TRBD1,TRBJ1-1,few,TRBV29-1,CSVQTGGSTEAFF,TGCAGCGTGCAGACAGGGGGGAGCACTGAAGCTTTCTTT
TRBD2,TRBJ2-2,-,TRBV6-2/TRBV6-3,CASSYPLAVNTGELFF,TGTGCCAGCAGTTACCCCCTAGCGGTAAACACCGGGGAGCTGTTTTTT
TRBD1,TRBJ2-3,few,TRBV29-1,CSVTQGGSFADTQYF,TGCAGCGTTACACAGGGGGGCAGTTTTGCAGATACGCAGTATTTT
-,TRBJ1-2,-,TRBV19,CASSPLPTQSNYGYTF,TGTGCCAGTAGTCCCCTCCCGACACAATCTAACTATGGCTACACCTTC
TRBD2,TRBJ2-3,-,TRBV11-2,CASSSKGLATDTQYF,TGTGCCAGCAGCTCCAAAGGACTAGCCACAGATACGCAGTATTTT